One and the same sample provided the 32 T cell receptor beta chains below, sequenced in a study of T-cell reconstitution after alpha-beta-depleted transplantation in children. It was with unique molecular identifiers that the TCRbeta library was prepared. TCRdb recomputed calls from the PCR reads with MiXCR, one row per CDR3 protein. Found here are some 15,000 distinct CDR3 sequences, about 5% of them singletons; the top ten hold about 7.3%. This material consisted of PBMCs, taken before TCRalphabeta/CD19-depleted stem cell transplant. These receptors all come from a boy younger than 18 with acute lymphoblastic leukemia, due to receive a stem cell transplant.

Relative to its sample, this clonotype is medium-sized (0.01 to 0.1%). The chain combines TRBV12-3 or TRBV12-4 with TRBJ2-7; D may match TRBD1 or TRBD2 (5 bases each). Trimming shortened V by 5 bases and J by 2 bases, and 13 bases separated the two germline ends. This CDR3 has 14 residues. The CDR3 spells CASSPGDRTYEQYF. The CDR3 nucleotides are TGTGCCAGCAGTCCCGGGGACCGTACCTACGAGCAGTACTTC.

This clonotype is classed as medium-sized. V is TRBV29-1 and J is TRBJ2-7; 7 nucleotides line up with TRBD1. This CDR3 is 12 amino acids long. V lost 6 bases, J lost 7 bases, and 9 bases stayed unmatched. Germline assignment: CDR1 SQVTM and CDR2 ANQGSEA. The chain's CDR3 is CSVSNRGEEQYF. In DNA, the CDR3 is TGCAGCGTCTCAAACAGGGGTGAGGAGCAGTACTTC.

This clonotype was counted many times. The chain links TRBV2 to TRBJ2-5; D possibly corresponds to TRBD1 (5 bases). Trimming left V 3 bases short and J 4 bases short, with 6 bases between. The CDR3 is 12 residues long. Germline V gives CDR1 SNHLY, CDR2 FYNNEI. The CDR3 nucleotides read TGTGCCAGCAGTGACAGGGTAGAGACCCAGTACTTC. It encodes CASSDRVETQYF.

This clonotype has a count of ten or more. This sequence joins TRBV5-1 and TRBJ1-1; D is uncertain. Germline CDR1 reads SGHRS; CDR2 reads YFSETQ. The CDR3 runs 12 residues. The V and J ends lost 5 bases and 1 base respectively, with 6 bases between them. Here the CDR3 reads CASRYSNTEAFF. Written as DNA, the CDR3 is TGCGCCAGCAGGTACTCGAACACTGAAGCTTTCTTT.

In its sample, this clonotype was seen many times. The V gene is TRBV28, the J gene TRBJ1-2, with 8 bases that match TRBD1. Germline values: CDR1 MDHEN, CDR2 SYDVKM. J was trimmed by 7 bases and V by 1 base; bases with no gene match: 5. This CDR3 comprises 14 residues. As DNA, the CDR3 is TGTGCCAGCAGTTTATCTGGACAGGGACTTGGCTACACCTTC. This sequence encodes CASSLSGQGLGYTF.

This clonotype is medium-sized within its sample. The chain has TRBV4-3 and TRBJ2-1; possible D gene TRBD2, 6 bases. CDR1 and CDR2 (germline): LGHNA, YSLEER. This CDR3 has 15 amino acids. The ends were cut back, 1 base at V and 7 bases at J, with 14 bases in the middle. The CDR3 nucleotides read TGCGCCAGCAGCCAAGCTCAGGGAGGAGGTAATGAGCAGTTCTTC. This codes for CASSQAQGGGNEQFF.

This clonotype was recorded a few times. The chain employs TRBV5-4 and TRBJ2-3; D is perhaps TRBD1 or TRBD2 (6 bases each). V was cut by 4 bases and J by 8 bases, with 26 bases left in between. Germline CDR1 is SGHNT and CDR2 is YYREEE (reference sequence). The CDR3 is 17 amino acids. The CDR3 loop reads CASSAGTYGGAEATQYF. The CDR3 nucleotides are TGTGCCAGCAGCGCGGGCACATACGGGGGCGCGGAGGCTACGCAGTATTTT.

This clonotype was picked up a small number of times. The V call is TRBV7-8, the J call TRBJ2-7, with 8 bases fitting TRBD2. V lost 1 base, J lost 5 bases, and 16 bases stayed unmatched. The CDR3 length is 18 residues. Germline CDR1 reads SGHVS; CDR2 reads FQNEAQ. CDR3 DNA: TGTGCCAGCAGCTTAGGGGGAATTCACGGGGGGGGAGCCGACGAGCAGTACTTC. Its protein product is CASSLGGIHGGGADEQYF.

This clonotype was picked up many times. The chain uses TRBV10-3 and TRBJ2-1; D gene unclear. V lost 8 bases and J 6 bases, leaving 8 bases between the germline ends. Germline lookup yields CDR1 ENHRY and CDR2 SYGVKD. The CDR3 is 11 amino acids. CDR3 residues: CAIATGNEQFF. In DNA form, the CDR3 reads TGTGCCATCGCGACTGGCAATGAGCAGTTCTTC.

The table lists this clonotype with many counts. The genes are TRBV20-1 and TRBJ2-2; D call uncertain. Between the trimmed V and J ends, which lost 4 bases and 4 bases, there was a span of 16 bases. CDR1 DFQATT and CDR2 SNEGSKA come from the germline V gene (reference sequence). CDR3 length: 15 residues. The CDR3 bases are TGCAGTGCTACAGGAGCTCCGGTGGGCACCGGGGAGCTGTTTTTT. Its protein is CSATGAPVGTGELFF.

This clonotype has at least ten counts. The chain's CDR3 is CASSLHDRFSGNTIYF. Here the CDR3 DNA reads TGCGCCAGCAGCCTACATGACAGGTTCTCTGGAAACACCATATATTTT. The rearrangement uses TRBV5-1 and TRBJ1-3; TRBD1 is a possible D gene (6 bases). The V and J ends lost 4 bases and 0 bases respectively, with 14 bases between them. In germline, CDR1 is SGHRS, CDR2 YFSETQ. The CDR3 covers 16 residues.

This clonotype ranks as medium-sized. The V call is TRBV9, the J call TRBJ2-1; TRBD2 agrees at 8 bases. This CDR3 is 17 amino acids long. Per germline, CDR1 SGDLS and CDR2 YYNGEE. The V and J ends lost 7 bases and 4 bases, in that order; junction bases with no gene match: 16. The CDR3 DNA reads TGTGCCAGCTCGGCGGAGGGGGTAGCGGGAATGTACAATGAGCAGTTCTTC. Its protein is CASSAEGVAGMYNEQFF.

This clonotype was picked up many times. The rearrangement uses TRBV20-1 and TRBJ1-6; 7 bases match TRBD1. The CDR3 is 16 residues long. Trimming removed 3 bases from V and 6 bases from J; junction bases left unmatched: 11. Germline CDR1 DFQATT, CDR2 SNEGSKA (reference sequence). Here the CDR3 reads CSASAPPAGGNSPLHF. CDR3 bases: TGCAGTGCTAGCGCCCCCCCGGCAGGGGGTAATTCACCCCTCCACTTT.

This clonotype was counted many times. The rearrangement links TRBV25-1 to TRBJ1-2, with D unclear. In germline, CDR1 is MGHDK, CDR2 SYGVNS. CDR3 length equals 12 residues. Trimming removed 7 bases from V and 5 bases from J, with 11 bases in between. The CDR3 sequence: CASTAGSYGYTF. The CDR3 bases are TGTGCCAGCACTGCTGGTAGTTATGGCTACACCTTC.

There are many counts of this clonotype. The chain joins TRBV6-2 or TRBV6-3 to TRBJ1-2; the match to TRBD1 covers 8 bases. CDR1 is MNHEY and CDR2 is SVGEGT in the germline V gene. The CDR3 contains 13 residues. Trimming took 4 bases from V and 6 from J; bases not matched to a gene: 4. The CDR3: CASSWGTGHGYTF. CDR3 sequence (DNA): TGTGCCAGCAGTTGGGGGACAGGCCATGGCTACACCTTC.

This clonotype has a count of ten or more. The V and J genes are TRBV9 and TRBJ2-3, with 7 nucleotides matching TRBD2. CDR1 is SGDLS, CDR2 YYNGEE, per germline. The CDR3 runs 15 residues. Trimming removed 2 bases from V and 2 bases from J; junction bases left unmatched: 5. This chain's CDR3 is CASSVQRDSTDTQYF. CDR3 in DNA: TGTGCCAGCAGCGTCCAGCGGGACTCCACAGATACGCAGTATTTT.

This clonotype is medium-sized in the sample. The J gene is TRBJ2-7, the V gene TRBV7-2; D possibly corresponds to TRBD2 (6 bases). The CDR3 is made up of 14 amino acids. V shed 7 bases and J shed 9 bases, with 22 bases lying between them. Germline V gene sequence: CDR1 SGHTA, CDR2 FQGNSA. The CDR3: CASTSPGLPQGQYF. CDR3 bases: TGTGCCAGCACCTCTCCGGGACTCCCTCAAGGGCAGTACTTC.

This clonotype appeared many times. The chain is built from TRBV5-1 and TRBJ2-3; 10 nucleotides align to TRBD1. The germline gives CDR1 SGHRS, CDR2 YFSETQ. This CDR3 comprises 16 residues. Germline trimming cut 3 bases from V and 4 bases from J; bases unmatched to any gene: 8. The CDR3 loop reads CASSSRGQGLPDTQYF. CDR3 DNA: TGCGCCAGCAGCTCTCGGGGACAGGGGTTACCAGATACGCAGTATTTT.

By its share, this clonotype is medium-sized (0.01 to 0.1%). The rearrangement uses TRBV5-6 and TRBJ2-5; no reliable D call. Deletions cut 1 base from V and 3 bases from J, with 7 bases between. This CDR3 region has 13 residues. Germline V gene lookup returns CDR1 SGHDT and CDR2 YYEEEE. The CDR3 bases are TGTGCCAGCAGCTTGCAGGCTGAAGAGACCCAGTACTTC. Its protein product is CASSLQAEETQYF.

This clonotype was seen at least ten times. The chain couples TRBV10-3 to TRBJ2-5; D is undetermined. The V gene's germline CDR1 is ENHRY and CDR2 SYGVKD. The length of the CDR3 is 16 residues. Trimming left V 4 bases short and J 3 bases short, with 18 bases between. The DNA of the CDR3 is TGTGCCATCAGTGTCTTCAGACAAATCGGAAAAGAGACCCAGTACTTC. Protein sequence: CAISVFRQIGKETQYF.

This clonotype was seen ten or more times. The chain is built from TRBV4-1 and TRBJ2-3, with 13 bases matching TRBD2. V gave up 0 bases and J gave up 0 bases; unmatched junction bases: 12. The CDR3 length is 21 residues. Germline loops: CDR1 MGHRA, CDR2 YSYEKL. The CDR3 sequence is CASSQEGKLAGGPSSTDTQYF. CDR3 bases: TGCGCCAGCAGCCAAGAGGGTAAACTAGCGGGAGGGCCATCAAGCACAGATACGCAGTATTTT.

At least ten counts were recorded for this clonotype. The chain couples TRBV6-2 or TRBV6-3 to TRBJ1-2; 7 bases align to TRBD1. V was clipped by 0 bases and J by 4 bases; unmatched bases: 8. The CDR3 runs 16 residues. CDR1 is MNHEY, CDR2 SVGEGT, per germline. In DNA, the CDR3 is TGTGCCAGCAGTTACTCTTGGGACAGTTCTTTCTATGGCTACACCTTC. Its translation is CASSYSWDSSFYGYTF.

This clonotype was picked up many times. The rearrangement joins TRBV6-2 or TRBV6-3 to TRBJ2-7, with D unresolved. V was pared by 5 bases and J by 4 bases, with 9 bases between. This CDR3 comprises 12 residues. Germline lookup yields CDR1 MNHEY and CDR2 SVGEGT. The CDR3 nucleotides are TGTGCCAGCAGTCCCACCCAATACGAGCAGTACTTC. Amino acids: CASSPTQYEQYF.

This clonotype counts as medium-sized. The J gene is TRBJ1-1, the V gene TRBV7-2; 7 nucleotides line up with TRBD1. V was pared by 5 bases and J by 0 bases, with 6 bases of the junction left unmatched. Germline V gene data show CDR1 as SGHTA and CDR2 as FQGNSA. The CDR3 runs to 15 residues. CDR3 in DNA: TGTGCCAGCAGCGGGCGGGACAGCATGAACACTGAAGCTTTCTTT. Its translation is CASSGRDSMNTEAFF.

This clonotype was detected ten times or more. The J gene is TRBJ2-1, the V gene TRBV20-1; D is unclear. Germline lookup yields CDR1 DFQATT and CDR2 SNEGSKA (reference sequence). This CDR3 has 16 residues. Trimming left V 5 bases short and J 3 bases short, with 20 bases between. CDR3 sequence: CSAPSIVKGLYNEQFF. The CDR3 DNA sequence: TGCAGTGCTCCCTCGATCGTAAAAGGGCTCTACAATGAGCAGTTCTTC.

This clonotype is medium-sized (0.01 to 0.1%) within its sample. The genes are TRBV7-2 and TRBJ2-1, with 11 bases matching TRBD2. The ends lost 1 base at V and 3 bases at J; junction bases unmatched: 5. The CDR3 loop spans 17 amino acids. Germline CDR1 is SGHTA and CDR2 is FQGNSA. The CDR3: CASSLGSTSGGYNEQFF. CDR3 nucleotides: TGTGCCAGCAGCTTAGGGTCCACTAGCGGGGGCTACAATGAGCAGTTCTTC.

This clonotype has at least ten counts. V and J are TRBV5-1 and TRBJ2-1, with D perhaps matching TRBD2 (5 bases). Germline CDR1 and CDR2: SGHRS and YFSETQ. V was cut by 0 bases and J by 0 bases, with 13 bases left in between. The CDR3 runs 17 residues. CDR3 sequence (DNA): TGCGCCAGCAGCTTGGAGGTGCGGGTATACTCCTACAATGAGCAGTTCTTC. Its translation: CASSLEVRVYSYNEQFF.

The rearrangement uses TRBV7-6 and TRBJ2-3; possible D gene TRBD2, 5 bases. The V and J ends lost 1 base and 4 bases respectively, with 6 bases between them. CDR3 size: 13 residues. Per the germline V gene, CDR1 is SGHVS and CDR2 is FNYEAQ. CDR3 nucleotide sequence: TGTGCCAGCAGCTTAGTGGAGGCAGATACGCAGTATTTT. Residues: CASSLVEADTQYF.

This clonotype was detected ten times or more. This chain links TRBV7-9 with TRBJ1-6; TRBD1 aligns across 8 bases. The CDR3 runs 15 residues. Germline lookup yields CDR1 SEHNR and CDR2 FQNEAQ (reference sequence). Losses at the gene ends were 5 bases for V and 9 bases for J; bases not matched to a gene: 9. In nucleotides, the CDR3 is TGTGCCAGCAGCCCGACAGGGGAAATTTTTTCACCCCTCCACTTT. Its translation is CASSPTGEIFSPLHF.

At least ten counts were recorded for this clonotype. V gene TRBV11-2 combines with J gene TRBJ1-3; D not resolved. The CDR3 totals 16 residues. Trimming cost V 1 base and J 3 bases, with 13 bases left between them. Germline CDR1 reads SGHAT; CDR2 reads FQNNGV. CDR3 sequence: CASSLAAWGYGNTIYF. In DNA form, the CDR3 reads TGTGCCAGCAGCTTAGCAGCCTGGGGTTATGGAAACACCATATATTTT.

Many counts were recorded for this clonotype. The chain links TRBV7-3 to TRBJ2-1; D call uncertain. The length of the CDR3 is 15 residues. V lost 5 bases, J lost 4 bases, and 15 bases lay in between. CDR1 and CDR2 from the germline V gene are SGHTA and FQGTGA. The CDR3 sequence is CASSPSLTIYNEQFF. In DNA, the CDR3 is TGTGCCAGCAGCCCCAGCCTTACTATTTACAATGAGCAGTTCTTC.

This clonotype was observed at least ten times. The V and J genes are TRBV6-4 and TRBJ1-2, with 8 bases lining up with TRBD1. The CDR3 length is 14 residues. With 4 bases clipped from V and 7 bases from J, the junction kept 8 bases outside the gene matches. Germline-derived CDR1 and CDR2 are MRHNA and SNTAGT. In DNA, the CDR3 is TGTGCCAGCAGTGTTCACAGGGGGGTCTCTGGCTACACCTTC. This encodes CASSVHRGVSGYTF.